A selection of T cell receptor beta chains follows, all from one sample in a study of T cells after yellow fever vaccination. TCRdb ran MiXCR on the 5' RACE reads and lists one entry per CDR3 protein. The sample lists tens of thousands of distinct CDR3 sequences, approximately 7.5% occurring once. Sequenced material: CD8+ T cells sorted from PBMCs, taken on the day of the yellow fever booster vaccination. Receptors originate from a man aged 25 to 40 who received the YFV17D yellow fever vaccine. CDR3s include the opening cysteine and the closing phenylalanine or tryptophan. The order of the fields is D gene, J gene, V gene, clone size, CDR3 DNA, CDR3 protein. D genes are given only for firm matches. Only part of the rows carry a size: once, few, many, or a class if the clone is expanded.

NA | TRBJ2-3 | TRBV29-1 | NA | TGCAGCGTTGATGGTGTGGACAGCAGCGTTTCGGATACGCAGTATTTT | CSVDGVDSSVSDTQYF
NA | TRBJ2-7 | TRBV7-8 | NA | TGTGCCAGCAGCCCCTCGGGCAGAGCCTACGAGCAGTACTTC | CASSPSGRAYEQYF
TRBD1 | TRBJ2-7 | TRBV4-3 | NA | TGCGCCAGCAGCCAAGTAAAGGGACAGGGCTACGAGCAGTACTTC | CASSQVKGQGYEQYF
NA | TRBJ1-1 | TRBV20-1 | many | TGCAGTGCTAGGCGCGAAGCTTTCTTT | CSARREAFF
NA | TRBJ2-7 | TRBV9 | few | TGTGCCAGCAGCGTAGAGGCGGGTGGGGAGCAGTACTTC | CASSVEAGGEQYF
NA | TRBJ2-7 | TRBV5-5 | many | TGTGCCAGTAGCTCTTACTACGAGCAGTACTTC | CASSSYYEQYF
NA | TRBJ2-1 | TRBV7-2 | many | TGTGCCAGCAGCCTGGCTCTGAACAATGAGCAGTTCTTC | CASSLALNNEQFF
TRBD2 | TRBJ2-1 | TRBV7-9 | many | TGTGCCACCATCCCAAGCGGGAGGGCGGGTGAGCAGTTCTTC | CATIPSGRAGEQFF
TRBD1 | TRBJ1-1 | TRBV7-9 | few | TGTGCCAGCAGCTTGTTGGGACAGAGAATCGAAGCTTTCTTT | CASSLLGQRIEAFF
TRBD2 | TRBJ2-5 | TRBV11-2 | NA | TGTGCCAGCAGCTTAGAGGGACTAGCGGACTCCCGGGAGACCCAGTACTTC | CASSLEGLADSRETQYF
NA | TRBJ2-5 | TRBV4-3 | many | TGCGCCAGCAGCCAAGATTATGGGGAGACCCAGTACTTC | CASSQDYGETQYF
NA | TRBJ2-4 | TRBV2 | many | TGTGCCAGCCGAGACACCGTCTCCGCCAAAAACATTCAGTACTTC | CASRDTVSAKNIQYF
NA | TRBJ2-1 | TRBV5-4 | NA | TGTGCCAGCAGCCCACATGATTTCTCCTACAATGAGCAGTTCTTC | CASSPHDFSYNEQFF
NA | TRBJ2-6 | TRBV20-1 | few | TGCAGTGCTTCGGCCCAAGAGGCTGGGGCCAACGTCCTGACTTTC | CSASAQEAGANVLTF
TRBD2 | TRBJ2-1 | TRBV6-5 | few | TGTGCCAGCAGTAAATCGACCGGGACTAGGGACAATGAGCAGTTCTTC | CASSKSTGTRDNEQFF
TRBD2 | TRBJ2-7 | TRBV5-6 | few | TGTGCCAGCAGCTTGGCCGGGACTAGGGCCTCCGAGCAGTACTTC | CASSLAGTRASEQYF
NA | TRBJ1-1 | TRBV19 | NA | TGTGCCAGTAGTATGGGGGGCACTGAAGCTTTCTTT | CASSMGGTEAFF
TRBD2 | TRBJ2-3 | TRBV27 | NA | TGTGCCAGCAGGATAGCGGGAGGGCCAGATACGCAGTATTTT | CASRIAGGPDTQYF
NA | TRBJ2-3 | TRBV20-1 | few | TGCAGTGCTAGGCGGGGTCAAGATACGCAGTATTTT | CSARRGQDTQYF
TRBD1 | TRBJ2-2 | TRBV24-1 | many | TGTGCCACCAGTGACGGGACAGGGGAGGGTATCACCGGGGAGCTGTTTTTT | CATSDGTGEGITGELFF
NA | TRBJ2-1 | TRBV12-5 | few | TGTGCTAGTGGTCCCACCACGGACCTCAGGATACCCCCCAGGTTCTTC | CASGPTTDLRIPPRFF
NA | TRBJ1-1 | TRBV9 | NA | TGTGCCAGCAGCGTAGGGGGAAAGGAGACAGTGAACACTGAAGCTTTCTTT | CASSVGGKETVNTEAFF
NA | TRBJ2-7 | TRBV7-6 | NA | TGTGCCAGCAGCTTAGCCAACAGGGCGTACGAGCAGTACTTC | CASSLANRAYEQYF
NA | TRBJ1-2 | TRBV19 | few | TGTGCCAGTCTAACCCCCTATGGCTACACCTTC | CASLTPYGYTF
NA | TRBJ2-5 | TRBV4-2 | few | TGTGCCAGCAGCTTAGCCCCGACGGACCAAGAGACCCAGTACTTC | CASSLAPTDQETQYF
NA | TRBJ1-3 | TRBV6-2/TRBV6-3 | NA | TGTGCCAGCATGGCGGGGCCCTACTCTGGAAACACCATATATTTT | CASMAGPYSGNTIYF
TRBD2 | TRBJ2-3 | TRBV29-1 | few | TGCAGCGTTGAAGATCCTAGCGGGAGAACAGATACGCAGTATTTT | CSVEDPSGRTDTQYF
TRBD2 | TRBJ2-5 | TRBV2 | many | TGTGCCAGCAGTACAGGGACTAGGGGAGAGACCCAGTACTTC | CASSTGTRGETQYF
TRBD2 | TRBJ2-7 | TRBV10-3 | few | TGTGCCATCCTAGCGGGGACCTACGAGCAGTACTTC | CAILAGTYEQYF
NA | TRBJ2-7 | TRBV12-3/TRBV12-4 | few | TGTGCCAGCAGCCCGACAGCCTACGGAACCTACGAGCAGTACTTC | CASSPTAYGTYEQYF
NA | TRBJ2-5 | TRBV5-6 | NA | TGTGCCAGCAGCTCCCCGGTAGCTAATTTAGAGACCCAGTACTTC | CASSSPVANLETQYF
TRBD1 | TRBJ2-1 | TRBV29-1 | NA | TGCAGCGGCACTTCTGGACAGGGCCCTTCCTACAATGAGCAGTTCTTC | CSGTSGQGPSYNEQFF
NA | TRBJ2-7 | TRBV5-6 | NA | TGTGCCAGCAGCTCGATGTCCTACGAGCAGTACTTC | CASSSMSYEQYF
NA | TRBJ2-1 | TRBV7-9 | NA | TGTGCCAGCAGCTTATACCGGGAGAGTTATGAGCAGTTCTTC | CASSLYRESYEQFF
NA | TRBJ2-2 | TRBV13 | NA | TGTGCCAGCAAGTCTGCGAACACCGGGGAGCTGTTTTTT | CASKSANTGELFF
TRBD2 | TRBJ2-3 | TRBV10-1 | few | TGCGCCAGCAGCGACACACTAGCGGGAGAGGATACGCAGTATTTT | CASSDTLAGEDTQYF
NA | TRBJ2-1 | TRBV7-2 | NA | TGTGCCAGCATCTCACCGGCGGGTGTTACCTACAATGAGCAGTTCTTC | CASISPAGVTYNEQFF
NA | TRBJ2-3 | TRBV27 | few | TGTGCCAGCAGTCAGCAGCTTTTCACAGATACGCAGTATTTT | CASSQQLFTDTQYF
NA | TRBJ2-1 | TRBV5-1 | NA | TGCGCCAGCAGCCTGGAGGATTCGGCCGAGCAGTTCTTC | CASSLEDSAEQFF
NA | TRBJ1-1 | TRBV7-6 | NA | TGTGCCAGCAGCCCTTGGACGGGGAACACTGAAGCTTTCTTT | CASSPWTGNTEAFF
NA | TRBJ2-2 | TRBV29-1 | NA | TGCAGCGTGCGGAGCACCGGGGAGCTGTTTTTT | CSVRSTGELFF
NA | TRBJ1-5 | TRBV7-9 | few | TGTGCCAGCAGCCCTTATAGCAATCAGCCCCAGCATTTT | CASSPYSNQPQHF